The rows below give T cell receptor beta chains drawn from one sample of a study of blood T cell repertoires in COVID-19. Some clones are missing from TCRdb's copy, which holds only in-frame ones; the method was immunoSEQ multiplex PCR. The profile shows 500,000 to 600,000 clones, approximately 88% of them singletons. Sequenced material: peripheral blood. The receptor source for this set is a woman aged 45-65 years with COVID-19, enrolled during active disease. The CDR3 runs from the conserved cysteine through the conserved F or W. A D gene is named only where the DNA matches it firmly.

J gene: TRBJ1-2
V gene: TRBV27
D gene: NA
CDR3 protein: CASGTSGANYGYTF

J gene: TRBJ1-2
V gene: TRBV5-6
D gene: NA
CDR3 protein: CASSFLNAEGGGAAGYTF

J gene: TRBJ1-5
V gene: TRBV19
D gene: NA
CDR3 protein: CASSIIRGYYSNQPQHF

J gene: TRBJ2-3
V gene: TRBV2
D gene: NA
CDR3 protein: CASSEDTSTDTQYF

J gene: TRBJ1-5
V gene: TRBV4-1
D gene: TRBD1
CDR3 protein: CASSLLGQGDQPQHF

J gene: TRBJ1-4
V gene: TRBV5-1
D gene: NA
CDR3 protein: CASSLGQNEKLFF

J gene: TRBJ1-1
V gene: TRBV18
D gene: NA
CDR3 protein: CASSPQGNTEAFF

J gene: TRBJ1-1
V gene: TRBV5-1
D gene: TRBD1
CDR3 protein: CASSGGTGLEAFF

J gene: TRBJ2-1
V gene: TRBV24-1
D gene: TRBD2
CDR3 protein: CATSDSAGGHNEQFF

J gene: TRBJ2-3
V gene: TRBV10-1
D gene: TRBD2
CDR3 protein: CASSPTGTSGTDTQYF

J gene: TRBJ1-1
V gene: TRBV12-3/TRBV12-4
D gene: TRBD1
CDR3 protein: CASGQDRGTEAFF

J gene: TRBJ1-2
V gene: TRBV27
D gene: NA
CDR3 protein: CASRNRHTPNYGYTF

J gene: TRBJ2-1
V gene: TRBV7-6
D gene: NA
CDR3 protein: CASSLLRGGDNEQFF

J gene: TRBJ1-1
V gene: TRBV6-1
D gene: TRBD1
CDR3 protein: CASTSGQVTNTEAFF

J gene: TRBJ1-2
V gene: TRBV2
D gene: NA
CDR3 protein: CASRMSGRGYTF

J gene: TRBJ2-7
V gene: TRBV28
D gene: TRBD1
CDR3 protein: CASSTQQGIIYEQYF

J gene: TRBJ1-1
V gene: TRBV27
D gene: TRBD1
CDR3 protein: CASSLRPGTGNTEAFF

J gene: TRBJ1-6
V gene: TRBV19
D gene: TRBD1
CDR3 protein: CASTEGQGGSPLHF

J gene: TRBJ1-2
V gene: TRBV12-3/TRBV12-4
D gene: TRBD1
CDR3 protein: CASLDRGRGGYTF

J gene: TRBJ2-7
V gene: TRBV3-1/TRBV3-2
D gene: TRBD2
CDR3 protein: CASSPSALAGAWVEEQYF

J gene: TRBJ1-2
V gene: TRBV18
D gene: NA
CDR3 protein: CASSPENGLGGYTF

J gene: TRBJ1-2
V gene: TRBV30
D gene: TRBD1
CDR3 protein: CAWSSAGQTYGYTF

J gene: TRBJ1-2
V gene: TRBV6-1
D gene: TRBD1
CDR3 protein: CASSEGTGAPYGYTF

J gene: TRBJ2-6
V gene: TRBV7-6
D gene: NA
CDR3 protein: CASSLATGSSGANVLTF

J gene: TRBJ1-2
V gene: TRBV30
D gene: NA
CDR3 protein: CAWTPRASYGYTF

J gene: TRBJ2-1
V gene: TRBV28
D gene: TRBD2
CDR3 protein: CASTSIGAAGLVNEQFF

J gene: TRBJ1-2
V gene: TRBV7-9
D gene: NA
CDR3 protein: CASSPTGGRYTF

J gene: TRBJ2-1
V gene: TRBV7-2
D gene: TRBD1
CDR3 protein: CASSSQGALGNEQFF

J gene: TRBJ1-3
V gene: TRBV28
D gene: NA
CDR3 protein: CASSSGGSSGNTIYF

J gene: TRBJ1-3
V gene: TRBV5-4
D gene: NA
CDR3 protein: CASSLSGYSGNTIYF

J gene: TRBJ1-1
V gene: TRBV12-5
D gene: NA
CDR3 protein: CASGLDPGLKGAFF

J gene: TRBJ1-5
V gene: TRBV6-1
D gene: NA
CDR3 protein: CASSENLVWQPQHF

J gene: TRBJ1-5
V gene: TRBV5-1
D gene: NA
CDR3 protein: CASSLTGLSNQPQHF

J gene: TRBJ2-2
V gene: TRBV27
D gene: NA
CDR3 protein: CATGRPGANTGELFF

J gene: TRBJ1-1
V gene: TRBV19
D gene: NA
CDR3 protein: CASSKFGGSMNTEAFF

J gene: TRBJ1-5
V gene: TRBV7-9
D gene: NA
CDR3 protein: CASSLGHALGPQHF

J gene: TRBJ2-3
V gene: TRBV30
D gene: NA
CDR3 protein: CALRLPSGADTQYF

J gene: TRBJ2-2
V gene: TRBV28
D gene: NA
CDR3 protein: CASSKQGDGGGELFF

J gene: TRBJ1-1
V gene: TRBV19
D gene: TRBD1
CDR3 protein: CASIRDRGGNTEAFF

J gene: TRBJ1-2
V gene: TRBV6-1
D gene: TRBD1
CDR3 protein: CASSGWGTGNQISYTF

J gene: TRBJ1-6
V gene: TRBV7-8
D gene: NA
CDR3 protein: CASTGDYNSPLHF

J gene: TRBJ2-6
V gene: TRBV5-1
D gene: NA
CDR3 protein: CASSHGGIPSGANVLTF

J gene: TRBJ2-1
V gene: TRBV12-3/TRBV12-4
D gene: NA
CDR3 protein: CASSLGVDEQFF

J gene: TRBJ1-1
V gene: TRBV10-3
D gene: TRBD1
CDR3 protein: CAIKPGQGNTEAFF

J gene: TRBJ1-1
V gene: TRBV27
D gene: NA
CDR3 protein: CASSNTWNTEAFF

J gene: TRBJ2-5
V gene: TRBV7-2
D gene: NA
CDR3 protein: CASSLSEGTQYF

J gene: TRBJ1-5
V gene: TRBV19
D gene: TRBD1
CDR3 protein: CASWDRESGPNQPQHF

J gene: TRBJ2-5
V gene: TRBV27
D gene: TRBD1
CDR3 protein: CASGTRTGAPMRETQYF

J gene: TRBJ2-3
V gene: TRBV19
D gene: NA
CDR3 protein: CASSIRGDTQYF

J gene: TRBJ1-1
V gene: TRBV6-5
D gene: NA
CDR3 protein: CASTRGQQAFF

J gene: TRBJ2-5
V gene: TRBV3-1/TRBV3-2
D gene: TRBD2
CDR3 protein: CASKIAGGPGETQYF

J gene: TRBJ2-1
V gene: TRBV13
D gene: NA
CDR3 protein: CASSLGPSSGNEQFF

J gene: TRBJ1-6
V gene: TRBV28
D gene: NA
CDR3 protein: CASSLRSPLHF

J gene: TRBJ1-2
V gene: TRBV28
D gene: TRBD1
CDR3 protein: CASSSAPSQGARGYTF

J gene: TRBJ2-3
V gene: TRBV2
D gene: TRBD2
CDR3 protein: CASSWTSGTDTQYF